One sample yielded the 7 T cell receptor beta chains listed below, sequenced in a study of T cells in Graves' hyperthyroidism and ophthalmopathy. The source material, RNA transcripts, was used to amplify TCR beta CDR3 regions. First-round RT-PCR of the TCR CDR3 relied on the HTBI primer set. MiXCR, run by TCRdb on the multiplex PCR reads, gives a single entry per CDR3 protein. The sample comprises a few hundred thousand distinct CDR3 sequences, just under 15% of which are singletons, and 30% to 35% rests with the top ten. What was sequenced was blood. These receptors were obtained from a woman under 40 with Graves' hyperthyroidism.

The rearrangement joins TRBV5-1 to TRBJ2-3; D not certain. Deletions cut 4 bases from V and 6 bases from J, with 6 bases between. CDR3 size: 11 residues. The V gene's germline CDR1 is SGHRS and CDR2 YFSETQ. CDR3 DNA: TGCGCCAGCAGCCTGCACGATACGCAGTATTTT. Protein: CASSLHDTQYF.

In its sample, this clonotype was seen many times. CDR3 nucleotide sequence: TGTGCCAGCAGTTACTCGACAAATGGGGCCTACGAGCAGTACTTC. Translated: CASSYSTNGAYEQYF. This chain uses TRBV6-5 with TRBJ2-7; D is unclear. The germline V gene has CDR1 MNHEY and CDR2 SVGAGI. With 0 bases removed from V and 2 bases from J, the gap between germline ends came to 11 bases. There are 15 residues in the CDR3.

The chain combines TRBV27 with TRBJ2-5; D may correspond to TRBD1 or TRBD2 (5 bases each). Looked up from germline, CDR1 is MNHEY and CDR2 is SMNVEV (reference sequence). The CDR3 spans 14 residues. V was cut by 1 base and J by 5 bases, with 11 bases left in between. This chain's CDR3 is CASSLWGKSETQYF. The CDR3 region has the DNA TGTGCCAGCAGTTTATGGGGGAAGTCGGAGACCCAGTACTTC.

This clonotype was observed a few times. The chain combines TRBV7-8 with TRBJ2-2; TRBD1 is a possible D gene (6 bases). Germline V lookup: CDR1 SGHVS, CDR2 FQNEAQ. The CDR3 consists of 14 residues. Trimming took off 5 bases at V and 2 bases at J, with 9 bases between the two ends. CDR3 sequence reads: CASSGQINTGELFF. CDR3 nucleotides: TGTGCCAGCAGCGGACAGATCAACACCGGGGAGCTGTTTTTT.

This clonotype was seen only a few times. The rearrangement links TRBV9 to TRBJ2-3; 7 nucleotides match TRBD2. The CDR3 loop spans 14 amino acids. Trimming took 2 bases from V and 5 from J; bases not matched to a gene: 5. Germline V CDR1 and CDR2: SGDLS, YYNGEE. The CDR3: CASSVLAVEDTQYF. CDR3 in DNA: TGTGCCAGCAGCGTCCTAGCGGTCGAAGATACGCAGTATTTT.

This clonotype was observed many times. CDR3 bases: TGTGCCAGCAGTGGAGGAACAGGGGGCCCCCTAGATCAGCCCCAGCATTTT. Translated: CASSGGTGGPLDQPQHF. The rearrangement links TRBV2 to TRBJ1-5; 9 bases line up with TRBD1. The junction had 12 bases not matched to a gene; V was cut back by 4 bases and J by 5 bases. CDR3 length: 17 residues. Germline V gives CDR1 SNHLY, CDR2 FYNNEI.

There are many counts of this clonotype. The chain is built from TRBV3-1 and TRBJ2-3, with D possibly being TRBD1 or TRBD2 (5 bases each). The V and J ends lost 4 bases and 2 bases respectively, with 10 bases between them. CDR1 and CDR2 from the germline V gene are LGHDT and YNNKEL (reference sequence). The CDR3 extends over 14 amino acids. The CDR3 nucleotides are TGTGCCAGCAGCCCGGGACGGAACACAGATACGCAGTATTTT. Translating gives CASSPGRNTDTQYF.